This TCR beta chain was profiled in a study of T-cell memory formation after mild COVID-19. Using its own MiXCR run on the 5' RACE reads, TCRdb lists one record per CDR3 protein. Of hundreds of thousands of distinct CDR3 sequences in the sample, around 14% are singletons; the top ten hold under 25%. CDR1 and CDR2 (germline): SGHRS, YFSETQ. The CDR3 covers 15 residues. Trimming pared 4 bases from V and 5 bases from J, leaving 15 bases between. The TCR sequence derives from a man aged 18 to 29 who had mild COVID-19 (a few samples of this study predate the infection). Cell type and time point are not known. Sequenced input: PBMCs or a T cell subset sorted from them (not recorded which). The genes are TRBV5-1 and TRBJ2-2, with a tentative D call TRBD1 (5 bases). DNA of the CDR3: TGCGCCAGCAGCCCATGGACACAAATAACCGGGGAGCTGTTTTTT. Residues: CASSPWTQITGELFF.